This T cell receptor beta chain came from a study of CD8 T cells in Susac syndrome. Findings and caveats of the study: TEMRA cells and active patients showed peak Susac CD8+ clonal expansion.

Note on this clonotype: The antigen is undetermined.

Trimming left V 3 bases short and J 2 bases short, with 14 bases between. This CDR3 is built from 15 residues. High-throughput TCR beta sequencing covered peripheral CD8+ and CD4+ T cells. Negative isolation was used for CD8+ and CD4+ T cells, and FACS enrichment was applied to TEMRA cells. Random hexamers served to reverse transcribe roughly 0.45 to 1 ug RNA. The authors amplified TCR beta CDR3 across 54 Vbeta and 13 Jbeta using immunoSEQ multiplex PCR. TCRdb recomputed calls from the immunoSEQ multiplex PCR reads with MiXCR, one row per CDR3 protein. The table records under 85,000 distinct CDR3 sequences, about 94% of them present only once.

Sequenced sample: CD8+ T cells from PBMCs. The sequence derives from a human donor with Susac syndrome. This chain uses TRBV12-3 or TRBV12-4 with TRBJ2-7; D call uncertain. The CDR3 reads CASSLGSLLPYEQYF. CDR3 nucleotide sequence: TGTGCCAGCAGTTTGGGCAGTTTACTTCCCTACGAGCAGTACTTC.